One sample yielded the 31 T cell receptor beta chains listed below, sequenced in a study of cytomegalovirus exposure and HLA in healthy donors. Both 60 Vbeta primers and 13 Jbeta primers went into the PCR. Using immunoSEQ multiplex PCR, the repertoire was profiled, and TCRdb retains in-frame clones only, with some absent. Here the sample spans about 100,000 clones, 60% to 70% being singletons. What was sequenced was PBMCs. The receptors here all came from a man aged 30 to 45 in good health and CMV-seropositive.

The chain recombines TRBV4-1 with TRBJ2-1; possible D gene TRBD1, 6 bases. The CDR3 is made up of 16 amino acids. Trimming cost V 4 bases and J 3 bases, with 16 bases left between them. Germline-derived CDR1 and CDR2 are MGHRA and YSYEKL. DNA of the CDR3: TGCGCCAGCAGCCGAGGTGGGGGCGGTAACTACAATGAGCAGTTCTTC. This encodes CASSRGGGGNYNEQFF.

The chain is built from TRBV2 and TRBJ1-5; D possibly corresponds to TRBD1 (5 bases). Trimming removed 7 bases from V and 2 bases from J, with 6 bases in between. Germline assignment: CDR1 SNHLY and CDR2 FYNNEI. This CDR3 is built from 12 residues. In DNA, the CDR3 is TGTGCCAGCACCAGGGGCAATCAGCCCCAGCATTTT. Translating it yields CASTRGNQPQHF. Combining the CDR3 with reference TRBV2 and TRBJ1-5 gives the whole variable domain EPEVTQTPSHQVTQMGQEVILRCVPISNHLYFYWYRQILGQKVEFLVSFYNNEISEKSEIFDDQFSVERPDGSNFTLKIRSTKLEDSAMYFCASTRGNQPQHFGDGTRLSIL.

The chain recombines TRBV9 with TRBJ2-5; D gene uncertain. CDR3 length equals 12 residues. Germline CDR1 reads SGDLS; CDR2 reads YYNGEE. V lost 3 bases and J lost 4, with 7 bases in between. CDR3: CASSAPGETQYF. CDR3 bases: TGTGCCAGCAGCGCCCCGGGAGAGACCCAGTACTTC.

The chain uses TRBV4-1 and TRBJ2-7; D is possibly TRBD1 (5 bases). The CDR3 is made up of 17 amino acids. Trimming took off 1 base at V and 0 bases at J, with 16 bases between the two ends. Germline loops: CDR1 MGHRA, CDR2 YSYEKL. CDR3 residues: CASSQGLGTGTSYEQYF. The CDR3 region has the DNA TGCGCCAGCAGCCAAGGTCTAGGTACAGGTACCTCCTACGAGCAGTACTTC.

This chain joins TRBV9 and TRBJ1-3; D possibly corresponds to TRBD1 (5 bases). V lost 0 bases and J lost 0, with 10 bases in between. The length of the CDR3 is 16 residues. Germline lookup yields CDR1 SGDLS and CDR2 YYNGEE. CDR3 nucleotide sequence: TGTGCCAGCAGCGTAGAACAGGCTGGCTCTGGAAACACCATATATTTT. This codes for CASSVEQAGSGNTIYF. The whole variable domain, filled in from reference TRBV9 and TRBJ1-3, reads DSGVTQTPKHLITATGQRVTLRCSPRSGDLSVYWYQQSLDQGLQFLIQYYNGEERAKGNILERFSAQQFPDLHSELNLSSLELGDSALYFCASSVEQAGSGNTIYFGEGSWLTVV.

This clone was seen a handful of times. The J gene is TRBJ2-7, the V gene TRBV4-2, with TRBD2 matching over 7 bases. V gave up 1 base and J gave up 1 base; unmatched junction bases: 4. The CDR3 spans 15 residues. The germline CDR1 and CDR2 sequences are LGHNA and YNFKEQ. CDR3 in amino acids: CASSQVGGESYEQYF. For the CDR3, the DNA is TGTGCCAGCAGCCAAGTGGGGGGGGAATCCTACGAGCAGTACTTC.

The chain combines TRBV6-1 with TRBJ1-1, with TRBD1 matching over 8 bases. The CDR3 is made up of 15 amino acids. After removal of 2 bases from V and 5 bases from J, the junction contained 7 bases not matched to a gene. The germline CDR1 and CDR2 sequences are MNHNS and SASEGT. The CDR3 DNA reads as TGTGCCAGCAGTGAACAGGGGGCAAGAAAAACTGAAGCTTTCTTT. Residues: CASSEQGARKTEAFF.

The chain joins TRBV5-1 to TRBJ2-5; D gene unclear. The V end was cut by 3 bases, the J end by 5 bases, with 11 bases between. This CDR3 has 13 residues. Germline lookup yields CDR1 SGHRS and CDR2 YFSETQ. The CDR3 sequence is CASSSGHGETQYF. As DNA, the CDR3 is TGCGCCAGCAGCTCGGGTCACGGGGAGACCCAGTACTTC.

The chain recombines TRBV27 with TRBJ1-2; 7 bases fit TRBD1. Germline loops: CDR1 MNHEY, CDR2 SMNVEV (reference sequence). J was trimmed by 4 bases and V by 3 bases; bases with no gene match: 5. This CDR3 has 14 amino acids. In nucleotides, the CDR3 is TGTGCCAGCAGTTTGAGGGACAGACCCTATGGCTACACCTTC. Amino acid sequence: CASSLRDRPYGYTF.

The chain links TRBV5-1 to TRBJ1-6, with TRBD1 identical over 7 bases. Germline V CDR1 and CDR2: SGHRS, YFSETQ. The CDR3 has 13 residues. Trimming cost V 4 bases and J 10 bases; bases outside gene matches: 5. The CDR3: CASSLQGRSPLHF. In DNA, the CDR3 is TGCGCCAGCAGCCTACAGGGGCGGTCACCCCTCCACTTT.

This clone was detected only a few times. The V and J genes are TRBV2 and TRBJ2-5; D is unclear. The CDR3 extends over 12 amino acids. V was trimmed by 8 bases and J by 0 bases, leaving 7 bases between them. Germline CDR1 is SNHLY and CDR2 is FYNNEI. The CDR3 spells CASCRDQETQYF. CDR3 nucleotides: TGTGCCAGCTGCCGGGACCAAGAGACCCAGTACTTC.

The V and J genes are TRBV28 and TRBJ1-2; D ambiguous. Looked up from germline, CDR1 is MDHEN and CDR2 is SYDVKM. V lost 2 bases, J lost 3 bases, and 13 bases lay in between. The CDR3 is made up of 15 amino acids. The CDR3 sequence: CASSLTFEFHYGYTF. CDR3 DNA: TGTGCCAGCAGTTTAACTTTCGAGTTTCACTATGGCTACACCTTC.

CDR3: CASRTTGINSPLHF. Written as DNA, the CDR3 is TGTGCCAGCAGGACGACAGGAATTAATTCACCCCTCCACTTT. V is TRBV27 and J is TRBJ1-6; D is perhaps TRBD1 (6 bases). V lost 6 bases, J lost 6 bases, and 12 bases lay in between. The length of the CDR3 is 14 residues. The germline CDR1 and CDR2 sequences are MNHEY and SMNVEV (reference sequence).

This clone was observed once. The chain carries TRBV19 and TRBJ2-3; D remains ambiguous. V was trimmed by 4 bases and J by 7 bases, leaving 9 bases between them. The germline CDR1 and CDR2 sequences are LNHDA and SQIVND (reference sequence). The length of the CDR3 is 12 residues. CDR3: CASSTRQNTQYF. CDR3 in DNA: TGTGCCAGTAGTACCAGACAAAATACGCAGTATTTT.

There are a few counts of this clone. This chain uses TRBV5-5 with TRBJ2-3, with D maybe TRBD1 (5 bases). Germline CDR1 is SGHKS and CDR2 is YYEKEE (reference sequence). The CDR3 runs to 16 residues. Trimming removed 5 bases at V and 1 base at J, with 17 bases between. The CDR3, as DNA: TGTGCCAGCAGGGGGCCTGTCTATTCGGGCACAGATACGCAGTATTTT. Protein sequence: CASRGPVYSGTDTQYF.

CDR3 residues: CASSPGQGKARGSPLHF. CDR3 bases: TGCGCCAGCAGCCCGGGACAGGGAAAGGCCCGAGGTTCACCCCTCCACTTT. This chain joins TRBV4-1 and TRBJ1-6; 9 bases are a match to TRBD1. The CDR3 loop spans 17 amino acids. Germline V CDR1 and CDR2: MGHRA, YSYEKL. V gave up 4 bases and J gave up 9 bases; unmatched junction bases: 13.

The chain has TRBV5-1 and TRBJ1-6; no definite D call. Germline lookup yields CDR1 SGHRS and CDR2 YFSETQ. Trimming pared 4 bases from V and 8 bases from J, leaving 19 bases between. CDR3 size: 16 residues. CDR3 nucleotide sequence: TGCGCCAGCAGCCCAAACATCTTCCTTTTGGATTCACCCCTCCACTTT. Encoded protein: CASSPNIFLLDSPLHF.

The rearrangement joins TRBV5-1 to TRBJ2-1; TRBD1 matches at 8 bases. CDR1 is SGHRS and CDR2 is YFSETQ in the germline V gene. The CDR3 loop spans 13 amino acids. The junction had 1 base not matched to a gene; V was cut back by 1 base and J by 7 bases. The CDR3 sequence: CASSLTGGNEQFF. The CDR3 bases are TGCGCCAGCAGCTTGACAGGGGGGAATGAGCAGTTCTTC.

This clone was seen a few times. The rearrangement links TRBV15 to TRBJ2-3, with D possibly TRBD2 on 6 matching bases. Germline-derived CDR1 and CDR2 are LNHNV and YYDKDF (reference sequence). Trimming left V 8 bases short and J 7 bases short, with 13 bases between. The CDR3 is 12 amino acids. The CDR3 nucleotides are TGTGCCACCGCCGGGGGAACGAATACGCAGTATTTT. Amino acid sequence: CATAGGTNTQYF. Complete variable domain (other parts from reference TRBV15 and TRBJ2-3): DAMVIQNPRYQVTQFGKPVTLSCSQTLNHNVMYWYQQKSSQAPKLLFHYYDKDFNNEADTPDNFQSRRPNTSFCFLDIRSPGLGDTAMYLCATAGGTNTQYFGPGTRLTVL.

The rearrangement joins TRBV5-8 to TRBJ2-4, with 7 positions matching TRBD2. The germline V gene has CDR1 SGHTS and CDR2 YDEGEE. The CDR3 consists of 15 residues. Trimming cost V 3 bases and J 8 bases; bases outside gene matches: 11. The CDR3: CASSSMAAGGDIQYF. The CDR3 DNA sequence: TGTGCCAGCAGCTCGATGGCCGCTGGGGGGGACATTCAGTACTTC.

This rearrangement joins TRBV7-6 to TRBJ2-2; 10 positions agree with TRBD1. The CDR3 sequence is 16 residues long. Per germline, CDR1 SGHVS and CDR2 FNYEAQ. Germline trimming cut 2 bases from V and 5 bases from J; bases unmatched to any gene: 5. This chain's CDR3 is CASSLTPGQGTGELFF. DNA of the CDR3: TGTGCCAGCAGCTTAACACCGGGACAGGGGACCGGGGAGCTGTTTTTT.

The genes are TRBV11-3 and TRBJ2-2; TRBD1 matches 7 bases. The germline gives CDR1 SGHNT, CDR2 YENEEA. V shed 5 bases and J 6 bases; nucleotides not matched to a gene: 6. The CDR3 length is 14 residues. DNA of the CDR3: TGTGCCAGCAGCACGTTCAGGGGGTCCGGGGAGCTGTTTTTT. Residues: CASSTFRGSGELFF.

This chain uses TRBV2 with TRBJ1-1; D might be TRBD1 (5 bases). Germline values: CDR1 SNHLY, CDR2 FYNNEI. The V gene lost 7 bases and the J gene lost 4 bases, with 16 bases spanning the gap. This CDR3 contains 14 residues. CDR3 region: CASTEGVVSTEAFF. The CDR3 coding sequence is TGTGCCAGCACCGAAGGGGTAGTTAGCACTGAAGCTTTCTTT.

The rearrangement joins TRBV27 to TRBJ1-5; D gene ambiguous. This CDR3 has 13 residues. Trimming removed 2 bases from V and 7 bases from J, with 9 bases in between. CDR1 and CDR2 (germline): MNHEY, SMNVEV (reference sequence). The CDR3 coding sequence is TGTGCCAGCAGTTTAGGCCGGGGACAGCCCCAGCATTTT. Amino acid sequence: CASSLGRGQPQHF.

The J gene is TRBJ1-1, the V gene TRBV20-1, with D maybe TRBD1 (5 bases). Germline assignment: CDR1 DFQATT and CDR2 SNEGSKA (reference sequence). CDR3 length: 11 amino acids. The V gene lost 3 bases and the J gene lost 6 bases, with 8 bases spanning the gap. The CDR3 spells CSASRVAEAFF. The CDR3 DNA sequence: TGCAGTGCTAGCAGGGTTGCTGAAGCTTTCTTT.

The V gene is TRBV18, the J gene TRBJ2-2; 8 bases align to TRBD2. Losses at the gene ends were 8 bases for V and 4 bases for J; bases not matched to a gene: 12. This CDR3 has 16 amino acids. Germline CDR1 is KGHSH and CDR2 is LQKENI. The CDR3, as DNA: TGTGCCAGCCAACCCCGGGGGGGGCCGAGCACCGGGGAGCTGTTTTTT. As protein: CASQPRGGPSTGELFF.

The chain recombines TRBV7-9 with TRBJ2-3; TRBD2 aligns across 10 bases. V trimming: 1 base; J trimming: 1 base; junction bases outside the gene matches: 5. The germline gives CDR1 SEHNR, CDR2 FQNEAQ (reference sequence). CDR3 length equals 17 residues. The CDR3 sequence: CASSLGLLAGGTDTQYF. CDR3 sequence (DNA): TGTGCCAGCAGCTTAGGCCTTCTAGCGGGGGGCACAGATACGCAGTATTTT.

This clone was observed once. The chain couples TRBV29-1 to TRBJ1-5; the match to TRBD1 covers 8 bases. Germline-derived CDR1 and CDR2 are SQVTM and ANQGSEA. The CDR3 spans 14 residues. V was pared by 3 bases and J by 5 bases, with 6 bases of the junction left unmatched. DNA for the CDR3: TGCAGCGTTGATCGTTGGACAGGGCATCAGCCCCAGCATTTT. Residues: CSVDRWTGHQPQHF.

The chain joins TRBV7-9 to TRBJ2-5; TRBD1 might be the D (5 bases). The length of the CDR3 is 17 residues. Trimming took 0 bases from V and 3 from J, leaving 17 bases between them. Germline V lookup: CDR1 SEHNR, CDR2 FQNEAQ (reference sequence). DNA of the CDR3: TGTGCCAGCAGCTTAGCTTTCGGTTTTGGGGCGGAAGAGACCCAGTACTTC. It yields the protein CASSLAFGFGAEETQYF.

The chain employs TRBV5-1 and TRBJ2-3; 8 bases fit TRBD1. The CDR3 loop spans 15 amino acids. Germline V gives CDR1 SGHRS, CDR2 YFSETQ. Trimming cost V 1 base and J 0 bases; bases outside gene matches: 1. CDR3 sequence reads: CASSLQGASTDTQYF. Here the CDR3 DNA reads TGCGCCAGCAGCTTGCAGGGGGCTAGCACAGATACGCAGTATTTT.

The V call is TRBV7-2, the J call TRBJ2-7; tentative D call: TRBD2 (6 bases). CDR3 length equals 16 residues. Looked up from germline, CDR1 is SGHTA and CDR2 is FQGNSA. The V and J ends lost 5 bases and 1 base respectively, with 18 bases between them. CDR3 amino acids: CASSQTPSGESYEQYF. DNA for the CDR3: TGTGCCAGCAGCCAGACCCCCTCGGGGGAGTCCTACGAGCAGTACTTC.